This T cell receptor beta chain was recovered during a study of identical twins. Whole-study results and caveats: Cord blood beta clonotypes that were abundant carried fewer insertions, and memory repertoires showed no such trend.

Template switching created a universal primer site, and the cDNA included unique molecular identifiers. TCRdb recomputed calls from the 5' RACE reads with MiXCR, one row per CDR3 protein. The sample lists under 250,000 distinct CDR3 sequences, less than 9.5% occurring once. This clonotype appeared many times. Its target is not known. Every sampled donor was Caucasian and healthy. The sequence was collected from a woman aged 18 to 35 in good health. The sample comprised memory (CD45RO+) T cells sorted from blood.

CDR3 DNA sequence: TGTGCCAGCAGCTTAGGGACTAGCGTTAAGACCCAGTACTTC. Its translation is CASSLGTSVKTQYF. The rearrangement links TRBV7-7 to TRBJ2-5, with 9 bases matching TRBD2. Germline V gene data show CDR1 as SSHAT and CDR2 as FNYEAQ (reference sequence). The junction had 3 bases not matched to a gene; V was cut back by 1 base and J by 6 bases. The CDR3 spans 14 residues.